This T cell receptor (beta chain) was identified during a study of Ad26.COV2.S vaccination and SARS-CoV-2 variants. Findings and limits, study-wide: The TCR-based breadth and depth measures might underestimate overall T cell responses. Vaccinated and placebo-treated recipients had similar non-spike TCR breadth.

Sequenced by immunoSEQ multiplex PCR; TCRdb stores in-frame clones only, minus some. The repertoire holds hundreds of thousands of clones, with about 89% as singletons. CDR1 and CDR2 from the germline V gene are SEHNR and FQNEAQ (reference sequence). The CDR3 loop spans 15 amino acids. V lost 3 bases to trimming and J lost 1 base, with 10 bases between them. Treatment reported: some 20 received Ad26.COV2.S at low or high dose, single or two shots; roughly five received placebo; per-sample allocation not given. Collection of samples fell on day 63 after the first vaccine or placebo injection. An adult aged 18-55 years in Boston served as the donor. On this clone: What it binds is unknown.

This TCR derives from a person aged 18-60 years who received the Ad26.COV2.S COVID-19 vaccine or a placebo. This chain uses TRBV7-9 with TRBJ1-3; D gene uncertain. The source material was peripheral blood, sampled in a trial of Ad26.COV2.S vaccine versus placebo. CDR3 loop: CASSFGPQSGNTIYF. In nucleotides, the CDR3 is TGTGCCAGCAGCTTTGGACCGCAGTCTGGAAACACCATATATTTT.